This T cell receptor (beta chain) was captured by sequencing in a study of cytomegalovirus exposure and HLA in healthy donors. This clone was counted between two and nine times. Amplification used 60 Vbeta primers and 13 Jbeta primers. Assay used: immunoSEQ multiplex PCR; TCRdb lists only in-frame clones, some missing. The table has 99,000 or so clones, around 70% seen once; the top ten hold roughly 3%. The CDR3 runs 15 residues. Losses at the gene ends were 4 bases for V and 2 bases for J; bases not matched to a gene: 9. The germline gives CDR1 SGHRS, CDR2 YFSETQ. The receptor's source is a man in his thirties or forties in good health and CMV-seronegative. Sequences were obtained from PBMCs. V is TRBV5-1 and J is TRBJ2-7; 7 bases fit TRBD2. CDR3 coding DNA: TGCGCCAGCAGCCCGTCGGCGGGAGCCGCCTACGAGCAGTACTTC. Translation gives CASSPSAGAAYEQYF.